At least ten counts were recorded for the clone carrying this T cell receptor (beta chain). The antigen is not known. The cDNA came from 5'RACE with 10-nucleotide random UMIs. From the 5' RACE reads, TCRdb called clonotypes with MiXCR, one entry per CDR3 protein. Among over 11,000 distinct CDR3 sequences, roughly a tenth were seen once, and the ten largest hold approximately 24%. Germline-derived CDR1 and CDR2 are SGHRS and YFSETQ. The CDR3 totals 13 residues. Trimming removed 4 bases from V and 5 bases from J; junction bases left unmatched: 5. Healthy control participants comprised blood bank volunteers in Maryland, USA. The unsorted libraries were prepared from 2 million PBMCs (stored at -80 C). These data belong to a study of neurological immune-mediated disorders. Overall study results and limits: CDR3 amino acid sequences of expanded clones were not shared across subjects, a result suggesting private repertoires in all groups.

The clonotype comes from a woman aged 40 to 50 in good health. What was sequenced was PBMCs. The chain carries TRBV5-1 and TRBJ2-5, with 7 bases aligning to TRBD1. This CDR3 reads CASSAQGMETQYF. CDR3 coding DNA: TGCGCCAGCAGCGCACAGGGGATGGAGACCCAGTACTTC.